This note documents a single T cell receptor (beta chain) sequence. Its antigen is still unknown. Using immunoSEQ multiplex PCR, the repertoire was profiled, and TCRdb retains in-frame clones only, with some absent. The data contain about 150,000 clones, about 94% of them singletons. The data derive from a study of T cell responses to AZD1222 COVID-19 vaccine. As for the study in general: Samples with a second dose at about 4 or about 12 weeks were pooled together.

Study-wide results and limits: Sampling captured repertoires only after the peak T cell response. Baseline antibody screening turned up just 6 or 7 seropositive AZD1222 recipients. Possibly, clonal diversity was underestimated; donors were largely white British and included more females.

The germline CDR1 and CDR2 sequences are LGHDT and YNNKEL (reference sequence). With 0 bases clipped from V and 11 bases from J, the junction kept 8 bases outside the gene matches. The CDR3 runs to 14 residues. The sequence was collected from an adult in good health. The chain recombines TRBV3-1 (or the pseudogene TRBV3-2) with TRBJ2-3, with 7 bases aligning to TRBD2. Sequencing was performed on peripheral blood, taken on day 0 of AZD1222 vaccination. In DNA, the CDR3 is TGTGCCAGCAGCCAAGATCAAACAGGCGGGGGGCAGTATTTT. Translation: CASSQDQTGGGQYF.